These T cell receptor beta chains were read from a single sample in a study of CD8+ T cells in alopecia areata. Assay used: immunoSEQ multiplex PCR; TCRdb lists only in-frame clones, some missing. In the table there are about 200,000 clones, about 60% of which are singletons. This specimen was CD4+ T cells sorted from blood, taken at week 0. The receptors here all came from a human donor with alopecia areata. Both conserved end residues are part of each CDR3. A D gene is named only where the DNA matches it firmly. Rows give clone size only sometimes, using once, few, many, or a class for an expanded clone.

j_call | v_call | d_call | clone_size | cdr3_nt | cdr3_aa
TRBJ2-6 | TRBV19 | TRBD1 | few | TGTGCCAGTAGTATCCCGACAGGGGCTGGGGCCAACGTCCTGACTTTC | CASSIPTGAGANVLTF
TRBJ2-3 | TRBV12-5 | . | . | TGTGCTAGTGGTTTGGTACGGCGCGGAGGGATACCTAGCACAGATACGCAGTATTTT | CASGLVRRGGIPSTDTQYF
TRBJ1-1 | TRBV5-4 | . | . | TGTGCCAGCAGCTCGAACACTGAAGCTTTCTTT | CASSSNTEAFF
TRBJ2-7 | TRBV6-1 | . | . | TGTGCCAGCAGCGGACGGAACTACGAGCAGTACTTC | CASSGRNYEQYF
TRBJ1-2 | TRBV29-1 | . | few | TGCAGCGTTTCGTCTGGACGCCAGGCCGGCTACACCTTC | CSVSSGRQAGYTF
TRBJ1-5 | TRBV30 | . | . | TGTGCCTGGAGTGTAGAGGGGAATCAGCCCCAGCATTTT | CAWSVEGNQPQHF
TRBJ2-7 | TRBV5-1 | . | . | TGCGCCAGCAGCTTGGGAACGGTAACCTACGAGCAGTACTTC | CASSLGTVTYEQYF
TRBJ2-7 | TRBV29-1 | . | . | TGCAGCGTTGAAGAAGTAATATCAGGAGTAGTACCGAGGGGCGAGCAGTACTTC | CSVEEVISGVVPRGEQYF
TRBJ2-1 | TRBV5-4 | . | . | TGTGCCAGCAGCTTGGGTTTGTACTCCGGGCAGTTCTTC | CASSLGLYSGQFF
TRBJ2-6 | TRBV4-1 | TRBD1 | few | TGCGCCAGCAGCCAAACGGCAGGGGGAGCTAGTGGGGCCAACGTCCTGACTTTC | CASSQTAGGASGANVLTF